This record covers a single TCR beta chain. The target antigen is unknown. This sample stems from a study of cytomegalovirus exposure and HLA in healthy donors. Study results and limitations: The study listed roughly 160 cytomegalovirus-associated TCR beta chains. Reported results showed that the classifier diagnosed cytomegalovirus status with high specificity and sensitivity.

The assay was immunoSEQ multiplex PCR, and TCRdb's table has in-frame clones only and misses some. The data hold 260,000 or so clones, with over 75% observed a single time. The CDR3 length is 13 residues. Germline V gene lookup returns CDR1 LNHDA and CDR2 SQIVND (reference sequence). V was pared by 2 bases and J by 3 bases, with 7 bases between. The TCR comes from a woman aged 18-29 years in good health and CMV-seronegative. This chain joins TRBV19 and TRBJ1-2; D not resolved. Sequencing was done on a sample of PBMCs. CDR3 amino acids: CASSINGDYGYTF. Written as DNA, the CDR3 is TGTGCCAGTAGTATAAATGGAGACTATGGCTACACCTTC.